The entry below gives a single T cell receptor (beta chain) sequence along with its context. This entry comes from a study of cytomegalovirus exposure and HLA in healthy donors. The PCR used 60 Vbeta and 13 Jbeta primers. Produced via immunoSEQ multiplex PCR; TCRdb's table is partial and in-frame only. The sample lists 150,000 or so clones; approximately 81% were seen once. V was cut by 9 bases and J by 5 bases, with 16 bases left in between. Looked up from germline, CDR1 is SNHLY and CDR2 is FYNNEI. The CDR3 runs 13 residues. The chain couples TRBV2 to TRBJ1-2; D is uncertain. The sequenced material came from PBMCs. This TCR derives from a male donor in good health and CMV-seronegative. The CDR3 nucleotides are TGTGCCAGGGGAGGTGTCGGAGGGTATGGCTACACCTTC. Its protein is CARGGVGGYGYTF.